This T cell receptor (beta chain) was observed in a study of cytomegalovirus exposure and HLA in healthy donors. Study-wide results and limits: Specificity of three CMV-associated chains for CMV antigens was verified in vitro. Most TCR sequences were rare, but some public TCRs occurred in many donors. Associated with cytomegalovirus, according to the listing, were around 160 TCR beta chains.

This table comes from immunoSEQ multiplex PCR, and its TCRdb copy is limited to in-frame clones, with some not included. Of about 180,000 clones listed, about 89% were seen once; the top ten hold roughly 2.5%. The V end lost 7 bases, the J end lost 0 bases, and 21 bases lay between the germline ends. The CDR3 runs 17 residues. The germline V gene encodes CDR1 SGHVS and CDR2 FNYEAQ. The donors were members of the approximately 110-subject validation cohort (separate from the roughly 670-subject first cohort). A word on this clone: Its cognate antigen is unknown.

Sequencing was done on a sample of PBMCs. The receptor comes from a man aged 18 to 30 in good health and CMV-seropositive. V is TRBV7-6 and J is TRBJ1-1; TRBD1 is a possible D gene (5 bases). The DNA for the CDR3 is TGTGCCAGCACCCGGGGACCGGGGGAAGGGTTGAACACTGAAGCTTTCTTT. It translates to CASTRGPGEGLNTEAFF. The complete variable domain, with remaining parts taken from reference TRBV7-6 and TRBJ1-1, reads GAGVSQSPRYKVTKRGQDVALRCDPISGHVSLYWYRQALGQGPEFLTYFNYEAQQDKSGLPNDRFSAERPEGSISTLTIQRTEQRDSAMYRCASTRGPGEGLNTEAFFGQGTRLTVV.